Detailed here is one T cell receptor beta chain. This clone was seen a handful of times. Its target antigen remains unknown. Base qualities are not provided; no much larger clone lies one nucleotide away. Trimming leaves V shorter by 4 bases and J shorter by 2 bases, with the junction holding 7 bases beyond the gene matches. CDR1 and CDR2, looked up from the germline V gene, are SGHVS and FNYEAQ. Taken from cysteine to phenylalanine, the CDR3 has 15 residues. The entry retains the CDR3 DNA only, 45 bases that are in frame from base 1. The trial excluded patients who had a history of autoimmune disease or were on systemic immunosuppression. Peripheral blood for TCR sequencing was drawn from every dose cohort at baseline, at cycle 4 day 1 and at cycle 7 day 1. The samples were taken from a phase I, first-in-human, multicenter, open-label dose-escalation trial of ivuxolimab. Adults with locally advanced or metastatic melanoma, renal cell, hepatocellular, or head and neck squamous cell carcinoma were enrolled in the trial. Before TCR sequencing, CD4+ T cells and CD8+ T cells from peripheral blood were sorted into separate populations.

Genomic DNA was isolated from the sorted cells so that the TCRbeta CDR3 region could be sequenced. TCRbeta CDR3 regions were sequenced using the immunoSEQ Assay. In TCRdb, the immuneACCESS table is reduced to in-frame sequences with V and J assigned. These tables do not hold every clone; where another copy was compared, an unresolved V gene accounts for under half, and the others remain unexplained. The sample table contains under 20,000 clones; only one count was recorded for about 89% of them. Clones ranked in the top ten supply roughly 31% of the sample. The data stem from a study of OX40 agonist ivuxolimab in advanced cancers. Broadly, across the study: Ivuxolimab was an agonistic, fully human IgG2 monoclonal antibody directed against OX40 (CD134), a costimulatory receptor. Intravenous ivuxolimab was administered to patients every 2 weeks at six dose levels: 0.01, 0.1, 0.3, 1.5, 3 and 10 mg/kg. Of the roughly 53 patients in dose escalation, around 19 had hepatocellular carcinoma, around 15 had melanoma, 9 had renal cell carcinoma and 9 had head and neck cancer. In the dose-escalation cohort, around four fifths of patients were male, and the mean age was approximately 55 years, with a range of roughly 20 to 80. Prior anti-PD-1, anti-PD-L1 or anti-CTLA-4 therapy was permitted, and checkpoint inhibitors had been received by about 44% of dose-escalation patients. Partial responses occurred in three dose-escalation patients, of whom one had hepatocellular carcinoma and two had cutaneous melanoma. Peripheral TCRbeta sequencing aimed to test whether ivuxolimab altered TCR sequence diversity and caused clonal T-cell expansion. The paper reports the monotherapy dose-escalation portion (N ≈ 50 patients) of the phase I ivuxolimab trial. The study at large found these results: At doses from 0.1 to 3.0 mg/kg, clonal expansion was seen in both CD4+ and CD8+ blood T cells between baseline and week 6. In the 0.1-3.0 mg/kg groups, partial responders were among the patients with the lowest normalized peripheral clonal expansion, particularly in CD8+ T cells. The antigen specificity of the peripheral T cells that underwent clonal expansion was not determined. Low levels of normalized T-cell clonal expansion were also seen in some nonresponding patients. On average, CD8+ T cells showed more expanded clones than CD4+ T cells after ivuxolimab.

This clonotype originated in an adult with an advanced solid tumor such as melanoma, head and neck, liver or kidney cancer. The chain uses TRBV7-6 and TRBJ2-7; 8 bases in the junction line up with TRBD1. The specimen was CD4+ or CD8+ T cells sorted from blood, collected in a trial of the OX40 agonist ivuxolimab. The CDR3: CASSYGTGNTYEQYF. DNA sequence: TGTGCCAGCAGCTACGGGACAGGCAACACCTACGAGCAGTACTTC.